These T cell receptor beta chains were read from a single sample in a study of T cell responses to AZD1222 COVID-19 vaccine. Assay used: immunoSEQ multiplex PCR; TCRdb lists only in-frame clones, some missing. The sample has 160,000 or so clones, 91% seen once. The sequencing here drew on peripheral blood, taken on day 0 of AZD1222 vaccination. The source is an adult in good health. Both conserved end residues are part of each CDR3. D genes are given only for firm matches. Rows may omit the clone size; those that give it use once, few, many or a size class.

TRBV28	.	.	TRBJ1-5	CASSLGGVKGNQPQHF	TGTGCCAGCAGTTTAGGGGGGGTAAAGGGCAATCAGCCCCAGCATTTT
TRBV7-9	.	.	TRBJ2-3	CASSFSSGGLDTQYF	TGTGCCAGCAGCTTTTCTTCCGGGGGCCTGGATACGCAGTATTTT
TRBV24-1	.	.	TRBJ2-6	CATSSTGYGANVLTF	TGTGCCACCAGTTCAACAGGGTATGGGGCCAACGTCCTGACTTTC
TRBV11-2	.	.	TRBJ2-7	CASSLVGSNEQYF	TGTGCCAGCAGCTTAGTAGGGTCGAACGAGCAGTACTTC
TRBV9	.	.	TRBJ1-3	CASSGKGGFGNTIYF	TGTGCCAGCAGCGGCAAAGGGGGTTTTGGAAACACCATATATTTT
TRBV6-5	TRBD1	.	TRBJ1-4	CASISGQSNEKLFF	TGTGCCAGCATTTCGGGACAGAGTAATGAAAAACTGTTTTTT
TRBV13	TRBD2	.	TRBJ2-7	CARNEKGTSGRAVVEQYF	TGTGCCAGGAACGAAAAGGGGACTAGCGGGAGGGCCGTGGTCGAGCAGTACTTC
TRBV6-5	TRBD1	.	TRBJ2-7	CASSSRDRVSYEQYF	TGTGCCAGCAGCAGCCGGGACAGGGTTTCATACGAGCAGTACTTC
TRBV7-2	.	.	TRBJ2-7	CASSAGTSSYEQYF	TGTGCCAGCAGCGCCGGGACGTCCTCCTACGAGCAGTACTTC
TRBV4-2	.	.	TRBJ1-2	CASSQTQGMDGYTF	TGTGCCAGCAGCCAAACCCAGGGGATGGATGGCTACACCTTC
TRBV5-6	TRBD2	.	TRBJ2-7	CASSFAGASYEQYF	TGTGCCAGCAGCTTTGCGGGAGCGTCGTACGAGCAGTACTTC
TRBV6-4	.	.	TRBJ1-3	CASTGFGCGNTIYF	TGTGCCAGCACGGGTTTTGGGTGTGGAAACACCATATATTTT
TRBV4-1	.	.	TRBJ2-3	CASSPLTVDTQYF	TGCGCCAGCAGCCCTCTGACAGTAGATACGCAGTATTTT
TRBV6-5	.	.	TRBJ1-2	CASGEANYGYTF	TGTGCGAGCGGGGAGGCAAACTATGGCTACACCTTC
TRBV28	.	.	TRBJ1-2	CASSLPLLTFYGYTF	TGTGCCAGCAGTTTACCCCTCTTGACGTTTTATGGCTACACCTTC
TRBV6-1	TRBD1	.	TRBJ1-6	CASSDRDRGLDSSYNSPLHF	TGTGCCAGCAGTGACCGGGACAGGGGACTAGATAGCTCCTATAATTCACCCCTCCACTTT
TRBV5-1	TRBD1	.	TRBJ2-1	CASSSPMDRESNEQFF	TGCGCCAGCAGCTCACCAATGGACAGGGAAAGCAATGAGCAGTTCTTC
TRBV12-3/TRBV12-4	TRBD2	.	TRBJ2-1	CASRELAVNEQFF	TGTGCCAGCAGGGAGCTAGCGGTAAATGAGCAGTTCTTC
TRBV2	.	.	TRBJ1-2	CASWVTEDGYTF	TGTGCCAGCTGGGTGACAGAAGATGGCTACACCTTC
TRBV28	.	.	TRBJ2-4	CASSLGAAFAKNIQYF	TGTGCCAGCAGTTTAGGCGCGGCTTTTGCCAAAAACATTCAGTACTTC
TRBV7-3	TRBD1	.	TRBJ2-1	CASSLREILGDRGWRAPHNEQFF	TGTGCCAGCAGCTTAAGGGAGATATTAGGGGACAGGGGATGGAGGGCCCCCCACAATGAGCAGTTCTTC
TRBV21-1	.	.	TRBJ2-7	CASSKGMDVTGQGAQEQYF	TGTGCCAGCAGCAAAGGGATGGATGTAACGGGTCAGGGGGCGCAGGAGCAGTACTTC
TRBV7-9	TRBD1	.	TRBJ2-7	CASSAGQGVTYEQYF	TGTGCCAGCAGCGCGGGACAGGGGGTTACCTACGAGCAGTACTTC
TRBV7-3	.	.	TRBJ2-5	CASSLSSRETQYF	TGTGCCAGCAGCTTATCTAGCAGGGAGACCCAGTACTTC
TRBV30	.	.	TRBJ1-1	CAWRGIDTNPEAFF	TGTGCCTGGAGGGGTATAGACACCAACCCTGAAGCTTTCTTT
TRBV11-2	.	.	TRBJ2-1	CASSPKGGVLRGEQFF	TGTGCCAGCAGCCCAAAGGGCGGGGTCCTCCGGGGTGAGCAGTTCTTC
TRBV7-3	.	few	TRBJ2-1	CASSLAGANNEQFF	TGTGCCAGCAGCTTAGCCGGAGCCAACAATGAGCAGTTCTTC
TRBV9	.	.	TRBJ2-1	CASSPGPMINEQFF	TGTGCCAGCAGCCCGGGACCCATGATCAATGAGCAGTTCTTC
TRBV7-6	TRBD1	.	TRBJ1-4	CASSSMDREGWKLFF	TGTGCCAGCAGCTCGATGGACAGGGAGGGTTGGAAACTGTTTTTT
TRBV11-3	.	few	TRBJ2-1	CASSPTPSSYNEQFF	TGTGCCAGCAGCCCAACCCCAAGCTCCTACAATGAGCAGTTCTTC
TRBV14	TRBD2	.	TRBJ2-1	CASSQLNMREGRNEQFF	TGTGCCAGCAGCCAATTGAATATGAGGGAGGGCCGCAATGAGCAGTTCTTC
TRBV28	TRBD1	.	TRBJ2-1	CASSSPGQGANEQFF	TGTGCCAGCAGTTCCCCGGGACAGGGGGCGAATGAGCAGTTCTTC
TRBV6-5	TRBD1	.	TRBJ2-1	CATPGQSSYNEQFF	TGTGCCACTCCGGGACAGAGCTCCTACAATGAGCAGTTCTTC
TRBV4-3	TRBD1	.	TRBJ1-2	CASSPRQGEPGYTF	TGCGCCAGCAGCCCAAGACAGGGAGAGCCTGGCTACACCTTC
TRBV10-2	.	.	TRBJ1-3	CASSDPGANTIYF	TGCGCCAGCAGTGATCCTGGGGCGAACACCATATATTTT
TRBV7-3	TRBD1	.	TRBJ1-2	CASSPNRGLGYGYTF	TGTGCCAGCAGCCCAAACAGGGGGTTGGGCTATGGCTACACCTTC
TRBV3-1/TRBV3-2	.	.	TRBJ1-3	CASSPAHRDFGNTIYF	TGTGCCAGCAGCCCCGCCCACCGGGACTTTGGAAACACCATATATTTT
TRBV18	TRBD1	.	TRBJ1-5	CASSPDRGYQPQHF	TGTGCCAGCTCACCGGACAGGGGTTATCAGCCCCAGCATTTT
TRBV2	.	once	TRBJ2-7	CASRAYYEQYF	TGTGCCAGCAGGGCATACTACGAGCAGTACTTC
TRBV19	.	.	TRBJ2-1	CASSRFCRAKGNEQFF	TGTGCCAGTAGTAGATTTTGCAGGGCGAAGGGGAATGAGCAGTTCTTC
TRBV2	TRBD1	once	TRBJ2-1	CASSGQGANEQFF	TGTGCCAGCAGTGGACAGGGGGCGAATGAGCAGTTCTTC